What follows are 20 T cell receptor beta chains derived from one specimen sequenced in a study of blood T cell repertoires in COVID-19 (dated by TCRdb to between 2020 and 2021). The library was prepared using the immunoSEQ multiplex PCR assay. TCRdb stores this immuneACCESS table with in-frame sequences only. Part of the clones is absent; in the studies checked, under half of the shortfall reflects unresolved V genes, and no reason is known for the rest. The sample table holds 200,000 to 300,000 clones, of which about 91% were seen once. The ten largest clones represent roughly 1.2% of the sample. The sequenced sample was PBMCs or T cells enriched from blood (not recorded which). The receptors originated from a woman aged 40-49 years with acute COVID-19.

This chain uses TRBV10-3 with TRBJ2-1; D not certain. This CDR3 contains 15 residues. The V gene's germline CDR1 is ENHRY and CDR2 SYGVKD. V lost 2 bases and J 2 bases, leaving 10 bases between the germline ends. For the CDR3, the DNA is TGTGCCATCAGTGAGGGGCGTAACCCCTACAATGAGCAGTTCTTC. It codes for CAISEGRNPYNEQFF.

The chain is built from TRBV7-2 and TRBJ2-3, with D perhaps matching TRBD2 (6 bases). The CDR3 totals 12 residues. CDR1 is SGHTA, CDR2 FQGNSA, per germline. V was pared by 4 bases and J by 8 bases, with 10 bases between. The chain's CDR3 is CASSWRESTQYF. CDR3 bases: TGTGCCAGCAGCTGGAGGGAATCTACGCAGTATTTT. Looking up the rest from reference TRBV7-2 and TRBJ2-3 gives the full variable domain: GAGVSQSPSNKVTEKGKDVELRCDPISGHTALYWYRQSLGQGLEFLIYFQGNSAPDKSGLPSDRFSAERTGGSVSTLTIQRTQQEDSAVYLCASSWRESTQYFGPGTRLTVL.

The CDR3: CAISAGIGETQYF. CDR3 DNA sequence: TGTGCCATCAGTGCAGGGATCGGGGAGACCCAGTACTTC. This chain joins TRBV10-3 and TRBJ2-5, with D perhaps TRBD1 (5 bases). Trimming cost V 4 bases and J 5 bases, with 11 bases left between them. The CDR3 totals 13 residues. CDR1 is ENHRY, CDR2 SYGVKD, per germline.

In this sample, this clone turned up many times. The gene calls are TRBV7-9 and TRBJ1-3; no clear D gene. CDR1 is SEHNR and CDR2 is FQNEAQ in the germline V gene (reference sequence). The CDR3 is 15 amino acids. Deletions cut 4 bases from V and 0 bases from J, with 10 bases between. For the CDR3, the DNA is TGTGCCAGCAGCTCACGGGGTACCTCTGGAAACACCATATATTTT. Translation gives CASSSRGTSGNTIYF.

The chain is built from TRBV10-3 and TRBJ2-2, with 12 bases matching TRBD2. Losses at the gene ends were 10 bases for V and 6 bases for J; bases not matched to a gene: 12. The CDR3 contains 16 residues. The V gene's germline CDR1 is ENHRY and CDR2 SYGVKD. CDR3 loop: CATSKQTSGSAGELFF. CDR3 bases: TGTGCCACCTCGAAACAGACTAGCGGGAGTGCCGGGGAGCTGTTTTTT.

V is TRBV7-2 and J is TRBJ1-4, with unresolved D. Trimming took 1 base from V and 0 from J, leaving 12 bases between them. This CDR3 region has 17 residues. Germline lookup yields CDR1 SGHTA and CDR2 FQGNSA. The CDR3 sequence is CASSLVSGFATNEKLFF. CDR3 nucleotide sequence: TGTGCCAGCAGCTTAGTATCGGGTTTCGCAACTAATGAAAAACTGTTTTTT.

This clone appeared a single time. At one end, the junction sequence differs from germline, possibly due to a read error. The CDR3 is CASSQLAGEDTQYF. In nucleotides, the CDR3 is TGTGCTAGCAGCCAACTAGCGGGAGAAGATACGCAGTATTTT. The chain uses TRBV7-7 and TRBJ2-3, with 11 bases lining up with TRBD2. Germline V gene lookup returns CDR1 SSHAT and CDR2 FNYEAQ (reference sequence). The CDR3 is 14 amino acids.

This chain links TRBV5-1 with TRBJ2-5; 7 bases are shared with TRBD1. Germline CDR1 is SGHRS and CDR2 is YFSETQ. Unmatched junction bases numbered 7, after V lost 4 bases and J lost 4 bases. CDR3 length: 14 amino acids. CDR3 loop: CASSLRQGGETQYF. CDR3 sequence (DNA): TGCGCCAGCAGCCTAAGACAGGGCGGAGAGACCCAGTACTTC.

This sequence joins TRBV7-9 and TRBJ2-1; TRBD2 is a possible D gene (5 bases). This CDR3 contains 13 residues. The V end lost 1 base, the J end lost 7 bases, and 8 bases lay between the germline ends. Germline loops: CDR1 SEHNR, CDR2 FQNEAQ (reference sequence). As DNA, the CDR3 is TGTGCCAGCAGCTTAGGAGAGGGTAATGAGCAGTTCTTC. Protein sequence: CASSLGEGNEQFF.

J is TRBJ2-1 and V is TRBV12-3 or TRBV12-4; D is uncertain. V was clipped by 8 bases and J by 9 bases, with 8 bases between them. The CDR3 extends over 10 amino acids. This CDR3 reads CASCSCEQFF. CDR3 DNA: TGTGCCAGCTGTAGTTGTGAGCAGTTCTTC.

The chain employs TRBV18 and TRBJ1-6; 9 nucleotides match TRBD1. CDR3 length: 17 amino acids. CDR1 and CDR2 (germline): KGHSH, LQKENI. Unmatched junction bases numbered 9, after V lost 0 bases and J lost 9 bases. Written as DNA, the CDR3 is TGTGCCAGCTCACCACCGTCCTATTCGGGACAGGGTTCACCCCTCCACTTT. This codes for CASSPPSYSGQGSPLHF.

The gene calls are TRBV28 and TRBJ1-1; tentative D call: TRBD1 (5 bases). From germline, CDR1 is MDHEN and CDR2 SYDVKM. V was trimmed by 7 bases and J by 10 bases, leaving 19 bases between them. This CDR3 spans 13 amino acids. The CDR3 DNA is TGTGCCAGCACCCCCCGATTTCAGGGAACAGCTTTCTTT. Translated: CASTPRFQGTAFF.

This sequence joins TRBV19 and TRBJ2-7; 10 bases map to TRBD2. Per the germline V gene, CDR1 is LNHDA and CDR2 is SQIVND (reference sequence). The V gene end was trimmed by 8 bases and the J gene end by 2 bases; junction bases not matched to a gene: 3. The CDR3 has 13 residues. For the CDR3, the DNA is TGTGCCAGTCCCACTAGCGGGACCTACGAGCAGTACTTC. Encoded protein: CASPTSGTYEQYF.

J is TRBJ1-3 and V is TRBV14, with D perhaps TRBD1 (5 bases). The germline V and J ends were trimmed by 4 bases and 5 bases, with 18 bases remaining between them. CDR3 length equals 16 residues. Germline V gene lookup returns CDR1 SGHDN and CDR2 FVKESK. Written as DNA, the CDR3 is TGTGCCAGCAGCCCTGGGACCGCGGGGGACCGAAACACCATATATTTT. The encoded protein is CASSPGTAGDRNTIYF.

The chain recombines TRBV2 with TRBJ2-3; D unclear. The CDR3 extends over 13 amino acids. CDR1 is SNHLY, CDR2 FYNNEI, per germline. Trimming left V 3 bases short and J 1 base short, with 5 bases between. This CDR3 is CASSDVGTDTQYF. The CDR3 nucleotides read TGTGCCAGCAGTGACGTAGGCACAGATACGCAGTATTTT.

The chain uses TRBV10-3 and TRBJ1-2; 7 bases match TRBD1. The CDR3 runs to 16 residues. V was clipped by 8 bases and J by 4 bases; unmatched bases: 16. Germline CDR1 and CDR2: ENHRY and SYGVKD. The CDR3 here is CAIQESRDRVSYGYTF. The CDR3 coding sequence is TGTGCCATCCAAGAGAGCCGGGACAGAGTTTCCTATGGCTACACCTTC.

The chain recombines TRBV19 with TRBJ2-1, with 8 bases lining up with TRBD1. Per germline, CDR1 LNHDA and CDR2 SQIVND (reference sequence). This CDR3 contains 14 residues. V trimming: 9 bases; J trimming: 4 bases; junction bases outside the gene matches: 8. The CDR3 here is CASKSGGGYNEQFF. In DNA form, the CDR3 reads TGTGCCAGCAAGTCAGGGGGCGGGTACAATGAGCAGTTCTTC.

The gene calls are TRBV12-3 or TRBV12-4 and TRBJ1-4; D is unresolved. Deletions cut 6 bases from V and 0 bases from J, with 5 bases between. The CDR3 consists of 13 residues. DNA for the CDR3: TGTGCCAGCAGCATTTCAACTAATGAAAAACTGTTTTTT. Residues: CASSISTNEKLFF.

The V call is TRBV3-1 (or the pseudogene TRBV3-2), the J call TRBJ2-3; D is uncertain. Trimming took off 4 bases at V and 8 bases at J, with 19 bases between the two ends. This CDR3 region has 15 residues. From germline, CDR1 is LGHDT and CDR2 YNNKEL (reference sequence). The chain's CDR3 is CASSPPLHLSPTQYF. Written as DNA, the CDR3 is TGTGCCAGCAGCCCTCCACTTCATCTTTCCCCTACGCAGTATTTT.

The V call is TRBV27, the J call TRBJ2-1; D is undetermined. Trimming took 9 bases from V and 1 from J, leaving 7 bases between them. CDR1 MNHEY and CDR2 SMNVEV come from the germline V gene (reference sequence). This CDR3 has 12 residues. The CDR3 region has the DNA TGTGCCAGTTCCGGGTCCTACAATGAGCAGTTCTTC. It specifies CASSGSYNEQFF.